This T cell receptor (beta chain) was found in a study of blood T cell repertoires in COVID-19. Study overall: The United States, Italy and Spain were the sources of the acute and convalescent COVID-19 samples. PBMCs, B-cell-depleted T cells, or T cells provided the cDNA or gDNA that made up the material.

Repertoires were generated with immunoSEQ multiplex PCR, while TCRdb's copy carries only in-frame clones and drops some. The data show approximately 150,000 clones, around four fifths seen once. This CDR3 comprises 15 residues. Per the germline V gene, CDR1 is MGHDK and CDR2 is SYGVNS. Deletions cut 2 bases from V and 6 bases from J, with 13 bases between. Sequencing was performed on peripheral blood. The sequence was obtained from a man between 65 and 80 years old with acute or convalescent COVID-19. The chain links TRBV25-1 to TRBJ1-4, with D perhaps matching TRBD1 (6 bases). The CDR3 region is CASSETGGVDEKLFF. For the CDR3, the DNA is TGTGCCAGCAGTGAAACGGGGGGCGTGGATGAAAAACTGTTTTTT.